This T cell receptor beta chain was sequenced for a study of CDR3 diversity in severe acne. CDR3 length: 13 residues. Unmatched junction bases numbered 6, after V lost 5 bases and J lost 9 bases. TCRdb re-derived calls from the PCR reads in MiXCR, one entry per CDR3 protein. In the table there are 84,000 or so distinct CDR3 sequences, around half of which are singletons. What was sequenced was blood. The J gene is TRBJ1-2, the V gene TRBV12-3 or TRBV12-4; 10 bases align to TRBD1. The TCR was taken from a male donor in good health, serving as a control. CDR3 sequence reads: CASSPWTGGSYTF. The CDR3 DNA is TGTGCCAGCAGTCCGTGGACAGGGGGGAGCTACACCTTC.